The rows below give T cell receptor beta chains drawn from one sample of a study of post-analysis software for immune sequencing data. One entry per CDR3 protein results from TCRdb running MiXCR on the PCR reads. The data contain approximately 350,000 distinct CDR3 sequences, 30% to 45% of them seen just once; the ten biggest clones take up roughly 13%. The material sequenced was blood. The receptors here all came from a girl under 18 with multiple sclerosis. Both conserved end residues are part of each CDR3. Fields, in order: V gene, D gene, CDR3 length, J gene, clone size, CDR3 DNA, CDR3 protein. The D gene is left open where the match is weak. Clone sizes are given selectively: once, few, many, or a class where the clone is expanded.

>TRBV10-3|NA|12|TRBJ2-1|NA
TGTGCCATCAGAGCCGACAGCAATGAGCAGTTCTTC
CAIRADSNEQFF
>TRBV2|TRBD1|13|TRBJ2-1|NA
TGTGCCAGCAGTGCAACAGGGGTCAATGAGCAGTTCTTC
CASSATGVNEQFF
>TRBV4-1|NA|17|TRBJ1-2|NA
TGCGCCAGCAGCCAAGTGGGATCGCGGCCCGGCCCCTATGGCTACACCTTC
CASSQVGSRPGPYGYTF
>TRBV29-1|TRBD1|14|TRBJ2-3|medium-sized
TGCAGCGTTGGGGACAGATCTCATACAGATACGCAGTATTTT
CSVGDRSHTDTQYF
>TRBV7-9|TRBD2|17|TRBJ2-1|NA
TGTGCCAGCAGCTCGGGGGGACGAGCGGTCGGAGGCGGTGAGCAGTTCTTC
CASSSGGRAVGGGEQFF
>TRBV24-1|NA|15|TRBJ2-1|NA
TGTGCCACCAGTGACCCTTCCCAAGCGTTCAATGAGCAGTTCTTC
CATSDPSQAFNEQFF
>TRBV29-1|TRBD1|13|TRBJ2-3|few
TGCAGCGAGGACAGGGGGGGCACAGATACGCAGTATTTT
CSEDRGGTDTQYF
>TRBV7-9|NA|13|TRBJ1-6|NA
TGTGCCAGCAGCTTACAGGAGGATTCACCCCTCCACTTT
CASSLQEDSPLHF
>TRBV5-1|NA|14|TRBJ2-7|NA
TGCGCCAGCAGCGGAGGAGGTAGGGGAAACGAGCAGTACTTC
CASSGGGRGNEQYF
>TRBV12-3/TRBV12-4|NA|13|TRBJ1-2|NA
TGTGCCAGCAGTCATAAACAGGGTGGTGGCTACACCTTC
CASSHKQGGGYTF
>TRBV6-6|NA|15|TRBJ1-2|NA
TGTGCCAGCGCCTCCCGGGCAGGGAGGAACTATGGCTACACCTTC
CASASRAGRNYGYTF
>TRBV15|NA|13|TRBJ2-3|NA
TGTGCCACCAGCAGCCGGAAAACAGATACGCAGTATTTT
CATSSRKTDTQYF
>TRBV6-2/TRBV6-3|TRBD1|16|TRBJ2-1|NA
TGTGCCAGCAGTTATCCCGGGACAGCAGCTTACAATGAGCAGTTCTTC
CASSYPGTAAYNEQFF
>TRBV7-9|NA|16|TRBJ2-7|NA
TGTGCCAGCAGCTCCTCCCAGAGGGCGGGCGGAGAGACCCGGTACTTC
CASSSSQRAGGETRYF
>TRBV27|TRBD1|15|TRBJ2-1|NA
TGTGCCAGCAGTTTAACAGGGGATACCTACAATGAGCAGTTCTTC
CASSLTGDTYNEQFF
>TRBV12-3/TRBV12-4|TRBD1|13|TRBJ1-1|few
TGTGCCAGCAGTTTAGGGGGACAGGGTGAAGCTTTCTTT
CASSLGGQGEAFF
>TRBV5-1|NA|17|TRBJ2-1|NA
TGCGCCAGCAGCGAATTCGAACAGGCCATAACCTACAATGGGCAGTTCTTC
CASSEFEQAITYNGQFF
>TRBV20-1|NA|14|TRBJ1-5|once
TGCAGTGCTAGAGATCACAGGGACCATCAGCCCCAGCATTTT
CSARDHRDHQPQHF
>TRBV12-3/TRBV12-4|NA|15|TRBJ1-2|NA
TGTGCCAGCAGTTTAGCAACCGGGACCGAGTCTGGCTACACCTTC
CASSLATGTESGYTF
>TRBV12-3/TRBV12-4|NA|15|TRBJ1-5|NA
TGTGCCAGCAGTCCAGGGGACGTGGGCAATCAGCCCCAGCATTTT
CASSPGDVGNQPQHF
>TRBV6-1|NA|13|TRBJ2-5|NA
TGTGCCACCTCAGACAACTATCAAGAGACCCAGTACTTC
CATSDNYQETQYF
>TRBV4-1|TRBD1|14|TRBJ1-2|NA
TGCGCCAGCAGCCAACCCGACAGGGTCGGAGGCTACACCTTC
CASSQPDRVGGYTF
>TRBV10-3|NA|12|TRBJ2-1|few
TGTGCCATCAGTGAATTTGGGACCGGGCAGTTCTTC
CAISEFGTGQFF
>TRBV4-1|NA|15|TRBJ1-2|NA
TGCGCCAGCAGCCAAGAGAGGAGCTCTAACTATGGCTACACCTTC
CASSQERSSNYGYTF
>TRBV27|TRBD1|15|TRBJ1-5|NA
TGTGCCAGCAGCTCCGGGACAGGACAGTATCAGCCCCAGCATTTT
CASSSGTGQYQPQHF
>TRBV20-1|TRBD1|18|TRBJ2-5|NA
TGCAGTGCGAGGGGGACAGGGGGGCATTCCAGCTCCTACAATGAGCAGTACTTC
CSARGTGGHSSSYNEQYF
>TRBV20-1|TRBD2|14|TRBJ2-2|NA
TGCAGTGCTAGGACTAGCGGGGTAGTCGGGGAGCTGTTTTTT
CSARTSGVVGELFF
>TRBV6-5|NA|13|TRBJ2-7|NA
TGTGCCAGTCGGCGCGGTCCTATGACCGAGCAGTACTTC
CASRRGPMTEQYF
>TRBV7-8|TRBD2|18|TRBJ2-5|NA
TGTGCCAGCAGCTTAACTGGGTCGAGCGGGGGGGCCGGAGAGACCCAGTACTTC
CASSLTGSSGGAGETQYF
>TRBV29-1|NA|12|TRBJ2-7|NA
TGCAGCGTTGAAGAGTCAGGCTACGAGCAGTACTTC
CSVEESGYEQYF
>TRBV20-1|NA|14|TRBJ2-3|NA
TGCAGTGCTAGTGCCCCAATAAACTACCATACGCAGTATTTT
CSASAPINYHTQYF
>TRBV20-1|TRBD1|13|TRBJ2-5|NA
TGCAGTGCTAGACCAGGGGGCTTAGAGACCCAGTACTTC
CSARPGGLETQYF
>TRBV29-1|NA|11|TRBJ2-5|many
TGCAGCGTTGAGGTGGCAGAGACCCAGTACTTC
CSVEVAETQYF
>TRBV3-1|NA|15|TRBJ2-7|NA
TGTGCCAGCAGCCAAGGAACTCAGATCTCCTACGAGCAGTACTTC
CASSQGTQISYEQYF
>TRBV5-4|NA|15|TRBJ2-5|NA
TGTGCCAGCAGCTTGGATGGGGGCGTTCGGGAGACCCAGTACTTC
CASSLDGGVRETQYF
>TRBV4-1|NA|15|TRBJ1-2|NA
TGCGCCAGCAGCCAAACTTTAACGGGAAACTATGGCTACACCTTC
CASSQTLTGNYGYTF
>TRBV5-1|NA|14|TRBJ2-5|few
TGCGCCAGCAGCTTGGATACTCCCCAAGGAGCCCAGTACTTC
CASSLDTPQGAQYF
>TRBV12-3/TRBV12-4|TRBD2|19|TRBJ2-4|few
TGTGCCAGCACCCCCGGACTAGCGGGGGCCACCTTGGGCAAAAACATTCAGTACTTC
CASTPGLAGATLGKNIQYF
>TRBV12-3/TRBV12-4|TRBD1|15|TRBJ1-5|few
TGTGCCAGCAGTTTAACAGGGGTAGGCAATCAGCCCCAGCATTTT
CASSLTGVGNQPQHF
>TRBV7-9|NA|16|TRBJ2-3|NA
TGTGCCAGCAGCCCAGACCCAGGGAGGTACATAGATACGCAGTATTTT
CASSPDPGRYIDTQYF
>TRBV10-3|NA|13|TRBJ1-1|few
TGTGCCATCAGTCTTGACCCGGGGAGTGAAGCTTTCTTT
CAISLDPGSEAFF
>TRBV12-3/TRBV12-4|NA|13|TRBJ2-1|NA
TGTGCCAGCAGCCAGAGATCGAACAATGAGCAGTTCTTC
CASSQRSNNEQFF
>TRBV7-9|TRBD1|13|TRBJ2-7|few
TGTGCCAGCAGCGGGGGACAGCACTACGAGCAGTACTTC
CASSGGQHYEQYF
>TRBV12-3/TRBV12-4|NA|13|TRBJ2-5|many
TGTGCCAGCAGTTTAGTCTCGGAAGAGACCCAGTACTTC
CASSLVSEETQYF
>TRBV3-1|NA|14|TRBJ2-7|NA
TGTGCCAGCAGCCAAGCGACTAGGCCCCTCCCGCAGTACTTC
CASSQATRPLPQYF
>TRBV6-5|NA|15|TRBJ2-2|NA
TGTGCCAGCAGGACGCACGTCGGGGACACCGGGGAGCTGTTTTTT
CASRTHVGDTGELFF
>TRBV28|NA|18|TRBJ1-2|once
TGTGCCAGCAGTGCGAGATCGGGACCGCTCCAAACCCACTATGGCTACACCTTC
CASSARSGPLQTHYGYTF
>TRBV10-2|NA|11|TRBJ1-6|few
TGCGCCACCGGACGGACTAGTTCCCTCCACTTT
CATGRTSSLHF
>TRBV27|TRBD2|14|TRBJ2-5|NA
TGTGCCAGCAGGGGACTAGCGGGGGAGGAGACCCAGTACTTC
CASRGLAGEETQYF
>TRBV7-9|NA|19|TRBJ2-6|once
TGTGCCAGCAGCTCCTTTCCTTGGCTGGGAGACTCTGGGGCCAACGTCCTGACTTTC
CASSSFPWLGDSGANVLTF
>TRBV5-1|TRBD2|15|TRBJ2-7|few
TGCGCCAGCAGCTTGGCCGGGACTAAGCCCTACGAGCAGTACTTC
CASSLAGTKPYEQYF
>TRBV20-1|NA|12|TRBJ1-1|NA
TGCAGTGCTAGTCGGGGATCGGATAGAGCTTTCTTT
CSASRGSDRAFF
>TRBV29-1|TRBD1|14|TRBJ2-7|NA
TGCAGCGTTGAAAGCGGGACAGGGGAGGACGAGCAGTACTTC
CSVESGTGEDEQYF
>TRBV6-2/TRBV6-3|TRBD1|15|TRBJ1-1|few
TGTGCCAGCAGTGCTCACAGGGGGCAGAGGACTGAAGCTTTCTTT
CASSAHRGQRTEAFF